These 16 T cell receptor beta chains were sequenced from one sample in a study of T cell clonality in common variable immunodeficiency. The assay was immunoSEQ multiplex PCR, and TCRdb's table has in-frame clones only and misses some. The sample yields 40,000 to 45,000 clones, without any singletons. Material for sequencing was peripheral blood mononuclear cells. These receptor sequences come from a person between 18 and 75 years old in good health.

This clone was observed at least ten times. The sequenced fragment ends 3 residues before the CDR3 boundary, so the rest is inferred from the germline J gene. This chain connects TRBV4-2 to TRBJ1-1, with TRBD1 matching 10 bases. Germline V gene data show CDR1 as LGHNA and CDR2 as YNFKEQ. V lost 4 bases and J lost 1; bases outside the gene matches: 12. The CDR3 length is 18 residues. The CDR3 DNA, read in part, is TGTGCCAGCAGCCCGGCCGGGACAGGGGCGATGAGGAACACTGAA. Translating gives CASSPAGTGAMRNTE. The CDR3 as a whole reads CASSPAGTGAMRNTEAFF.

This clone was found many times. Read data end 3 residues before the CDR3 end; the end is taken from the germline J gene. The V gene is TRBV5-1, the J gene TRBJ2-7; perhaps TRBD1 as D (5 bases). Germline-derived CDR1 and CDR2 are SGHRS and YFSETQ. This CDR3 contains 14 residues. V lost 1 base to trimming and J lost 2 bases, with 10 bases between them. This CDR3 reads CASSLTQGTYEQYF. The DNA read from the CDR3 is TGCGCCAGCAGCTTGACTCAGGGAACCTACGAG.

This clone was recorded at least ten times. The read ends 3 residues before the CDR3 terminus; that terminus is restored from the germline J gene. The chain combines TRBV12-3 or TRBV12-4 with TRBJ2-1; 7 bases agree with TRBD2. V trimming: 3 bases; J trimming: 1 base; junction bases outside the gene matches: 6. The CDR3 sequence is 16 residues long. CDR3 DNA, as far as it was read: TGTGCCAGCAGTTTGTCAGCGGGAAATTCCTACAATGAG. Translation: CASSLSAGNSYNE. The full CDR3 protein is CASSLSAGNSYNEQFF.

Many counts were recorded for this clone. The read is 3 residues too short to cover the CDR3 end, so that end is filled in from the germline J gene. This chain links TRBV5-4 with TRBJ1-2; tentative D call: TRBD1 (5 bases). The CDR3 sequence is 14 residues long. From germline, CDR1 is SGHNT and CDR2 YYREEE (reference sequence). The covered CDR3 bases are TGTGCCAGCAGCTTGGCGGTCAGGGAGGAGGGC. Protein: CASSLAVREEG. The CDR3 as a whole reads CASSLAVREEGYTF.

This clone was observed many times. The sequenced fragment ends 3 residues before the CDR3 boundary, so the rest is inferred from the germline J gene. J is TRBJ1-5 and V is TRBV7-2; D is unclear. Per the germline V gene, CDR1 is SGHTA and CDR2 is FQGNSA. Trimming took off 2 bases at V and 6 bases at J, with 5 bases between the two ends. The length of the CDR3 is 12 residues. CDR3 DNA (partial): TGTGCCAGCAGCTTAAGGTCTCAGCCC. Its protein is CASSLRSQP. The CDR3 as a whole reads CASSLRSQPQHF.

This clone was recorded at least ten times. The DNA ends 3 residues before the CDR3 does, and the rest of the CDR3 is filled in from the germline J gene. This chain links TRBV5-1 with TRBJ2-5, with 7 bases lining up with TRBD2. Germline lookup yields CDR1 SGHRS and CDR2 YFSETQ. V shed 3 bases and J 5 bases; nucleotides not matched to a gene: 7. The CDR3 has 14 amino acids. The CDR3 DNA, read in part, is TGCGCCAGCAGCTCGGGGGGTCTCGGGGAGACC. It specifies CASSSGGLGET. The whole CDR3 protein is CASSSGGLGETQYF. The full variable domain, with the rest looked up from reference TRBV5-1 and TRBJ2-5, is KAGVTQTPRYLIKTRGQQVTLSCSPISGHRSVSWYQQTPGQGLQFLFEYFSETQRNKGNFPGRFSGRQFSNSRSEMNVSTLELGDSALYLCASSSGGLGETQYFGPGTRLLVL.

Points on this clone: The read finishes 3 residues shy of the CDR3 end, and the germline J gene is used to complete it. The chain links TRBV2 to TRBJ1-6, with a weak D call TRBD1 (6 bases). The CDR3 is made up of 15 amino acids. Trimming pared 6 bases from V and 6 bases from J, leaving 15 bases between. Germline lookup yields CDR1 SNHLY and CDR2 FYNNEI. The CDR3 is CASRQGWQTNSPLHF. CDR3 DNA (partial): TGTGCCAGCAGGCAGGGGTGGCAGACTAATTCACCC.

In its sample, this clone was seen many times. The read halts 3 residues ahead of the CDR3 end, with the missing end drawn from the germline J gene. The rearrangement links TRBV27 to TRBJ2-1; D perhaps matches TRBD2 (6 bases). The V end was cut by 3 bases, the J end by 4 bases, with 16 bases between. Germline CDR1 is MNHEY and CDR2 is SMNVEV (reference sequence). This CDR3 is built from 16 residues. CDR3 bases read: TGTGCCAGCAGTTTCGTAACCGTGGGACTTTACAATGAG. Its translation: CASSFVTVGLYNE. The full CDR3 protein reads CASSFVTVGLYNEQFF.

This clone showed up many times. Coverage ceases 3 residues before the CDR3 finishes, and the germline J gene fills in the end. The chain combines TRBV30 with TRBJ2-6, with TRBD1 as a possible D gene (6 bases). CDR1 and CDR2 (germline): GTSNPN, SVGIG (reference sequence). The length of the CDR3 is 11 residues. Trimming shortened V by 0 bases and J by 12 bases, and 6 bases separated the two germline ends. CDR3 sequence reads: CAWSVQGVLTF. The sequenced CDR3 bases are TGTGCCTGGAGTGTACAGGGCGTC.

In its sample, this clone was seen a few times. The CDR3 end is not reached by the read, which stops 3 residues before it; the germline J gene fills it in. The rearrangement joins TRBV18 to TRBJ2-2, with D maybe TRBD1 (5 bases). The germline V gene has CDR1 KGHSH and CDR2 LQKENI. The CDR3 runs to 14 residues. Partial CDR3 DNA: TGTGCCAGCTCACAACAGGCCGTTAATTCACCG. Protein sequence: CASSQQAVNSP. The full CDR3 reads CASSQQAVNSPLFF.

This clone came up many times. The CDR3 end falls 3 residues outside the read, so it is completed with the germline J gene. The rearrangement uses TRBV20-1 and TRBJ2-3; TRBD2 agrees at 10 bases. Germline trimming cut 6 bases from V and 4 bases from J; bases unmatched to any gene: 7. The CDR3 runs 14 residues. CDR1 and CDR2 from the germline V gene are DFQATT and SNEGSKA (reference sequence). The CDR3 protein is CSATTSGFSDTQYF. CDR3 DNA (partial): TGCAGTGCAACGACTAGCGGGTTCTCAGATACG.

This clone has only a few counts. The CDR3 end is not reached by the read, which stops 3 residues before it; the germline J gene fills it in. Other nucleotide sequences in the sample specify the same CDR3. The chain joins TRBV2 to TRBJ1-3, with D hard to call. V gave up 6 bases and J gave up 0 bases, with 15 bases separating them. The CDR3 consists of 16 residues. Germline V gives CDR1 SNHLY, CDR2 FYNNEI. CDR3 region: CASSRRQKSSGNTIYF. The CDR3 DNA, read in part, is TGTGCCAGCAGCCGAAGGCAGAAGAGCTCTGGAAACACC.

This clone has a count of ten or more. The read stops 3 residues short of the end of the CDR3; the missing end is completed from the germline J gene. V and J are TRBV20-1 and TRBJ2-5; D is possibly TRBD1 (5 bases). Trimming cost V 0 bases and J 1 base, with 12 bases left between them. Germline CDR1 is DFQATT and CDR2 is SNEGSKA (reference sequence). The CDR3 is 15 residues long. Incomplete CDR3 DNA: TGCAGTGCTAGAGATCCCTACAGGACCCAAGAGACC. Its translation: CSARDPYRTQET. In full, the CDR3 is CSARDPYRTQETQYF.

This clone came up a few times. The CDR3 extends 3 residues past the end of the read, so its final part is completed from the germline J gene. This chain links TRBV2 with TRBJ2-1; D perhaps matches TRBD2 (5 bases). Germline CDR1 reads SNHLY; CDR2 reads FYNNEI. V lost 3 bases and J lost 8, with 11 bases in between. This CDR3 spans 13 amino acids. The CDR3 reads CASSERRFHEQFF. The sequenced part of the CDR3 DNA is TGTGCCAGCAGTGAGCGGAGGTTTCATGAG. Full variable domain (rest looked up from reference TRBV2 and TRBJ2-1): EPEVTQTPSHQVTQMGQEVILRCVPISNHLYFYWYRQILGQKVEFLVSFYNNEISEKSEIFDDQFSVERPDGSNFTLKIRSTKLEDSAMYFCASSERRFHEQFFGPGTRLTVL.

This clone occurred many times. The read is 3 residues too short to cover the CDR3 end, so that end is filled in from the germline J gene. The chain couples TRBV29-1 to TRBJ1-1; the match to TRBD1 covers 7 bases. The CDR3 contains 13 residues. Looked up from germline, CDR1 is SQVTM and CDR2 is ANQGSEA. V shed 1 base, J shed 4 bases, and the junction held 3 bases outside the gene matches. CDR3 DNA (partial): TGCAGCGTTGAAGGGTCAGGGGGCACTGAA. It is translated as CSVEGSGGTE. The entire CDR3 reads CSVEGSGGTEAFF.

This clone was counted at least ten times. The read ends 3 residues before the CDR3 terminus; that terminus is restored from the germline J gene. The rearrangement links TRBV5-4 to TRBJ2-1; TRBD2 matches 9 bases. The trim removed 6 bases at V and 4 bases at J, leaving 8 bases unmatched. The CDR3 loop spans 15 amino acids. The germline CDR1 and CDR2 sequences are SGHNT and YYREEE (reference sequence). CDR3 DNA (partial): TGTGCCAGCAAGGGTAGCGGGGGCCTTTACAATGAG. The encoded protein is CASKGSGGLYNE. The whole CDR3 region reads CASKGSGGLYNEQFF.